Below, 9 T cell receptor beta chains from the same sample are listed, as sequenced in a study of T cell changes during pregnancy in multiple sclerosis. Assay used: immunoSEQ multiplex PCR; TCRdb lists only in-frame clones, some missing. The sample comprises roughly 100,000 clones, over 75% of which are singletons, and over 0.6% rests with the top ten. This sample comprised peripheral blood, obtained in the second trimester of pregnancy. Receptors were obtained from a female donor in good health, enrolled as a control in a pregnancy study.

The rearrangement uses TRBV7-8 and TRBJ2-4; D unresolved. The CDR3 has 15 residues. Germline V gives CDR1 SGHVS, CDR2 FQNEAQ. Trimming pared 3 bases from V and 1 base from J, leaving 10 bases between. The CDR3 protein is CASSLLLSAKNIQYF. Here the CDR3 DNA reads TGTGCCAGCAGCTTGTTATTAAGCGCCAAAAACATTCAGTACTTC.

V gene TRBV18 combines with J gene TRBJ1-3, with 7 bases that match TRBD1. J was trimmed by 4 bases and V by 2 bases; bases with no gene match: 2. CDR1 and CDR2 (germline): KGHSH, LQKENI. This CDR3 is built from 14 residues. The CDR3 DNA reads as TGTGCCAGCTCACCAACAGGGGTCGGAAACACCATATATTTT. Translation gives CASSPTGVGNTIYF.

This chain uses TRBV2 with TRBJ1-1; no reliable D call. The germline V gene encodes CDR1 SNHLY and CDR2 FYNNEI. The ends were cut back, 6 bases at V and 0 bases at J, with 11 bases in the middle. The CDR3 is made up of 14 amino acids. The CDR3 sequence: CASRTQKMNTEAFF. CDR3 nucleotide sequence: TGTGCCAGCAGAACACAGAAAATGAACACTGAAGCTTTCTTT.

This clone was detected only a few times. The J gene is TRBJ1-4, the V gene TRBV19; D is undetermined. The V and J ends lost 3 bases and 11 bases respectively, with 13 bases between them. Looked up from germline, CDR1 is LNHDA and CDR2 is SQIVND (reference sequence). The CDR3 has 13 residues. The CDR3 here is CASSIGSLDKLFF. CDR3 sequence (DNA): TGTGCCAGTAGTATCGGATCGCTAGACAAACTGTTTTTT.

The chain is built from TRBV7-2 and TRBJ2-1; 7 bases map to TRBD1. Germline V gene data show CDR1 as SGHTA and CDR2 as FQGNSA. This CDR3 is built from 16 residues. The J segment lost 0 bases and the V segment lost 5 bases, leaving 7 bases of the junction unmatched. The CDR3 spells CASSPEGAGSYNEQFF. CDR3 DNA: TGTGCCAGCAGCCCAGAGGGGGCAGGCTCCTACAATGAGCAGTTCTTC.

This clone showed up just once. The rearrangement uses TRBV13 and TRBJ2-6; D call uncertain. Germline V gives CDR1 PRHDT, CDR2 FYEKMQ (reference sequence). Trimming stripped 4 bases from V and 0 bases from J, with 4 bases between. The CDR3 loop spans 14 amino acids. The CDR3, as DNA: TGTGCCAGCAGCTCCCACTCTGGGGCCAACGTCCTGACTTTC. This encodes CASSSHSGANVLTF.

The V call is TRBV27, the J call TRBJ1-6, with TRBD1 as a possible D gene (5 bases). Per germline, CDR1 MNHEY and CDR2 SMNVEV (reference sequence). The CDR3 has 18 residues. The germline V and J ends were trimmed by 2 bases and 3 bases, with 17 bases remaining between them. The CDR3 protein is CASSLTGPSQYYNSPLHF. Written as DNA, the CDR3 is TGTGCCAGCAGTTTAACAGGTCCCAGCCAGTACTATAATTCACCCCTCCACTTT.

This sequence joins TRBV6-5 and TRBJ1-2; tentatively, D is TRBD1 (5 bases). Germline values: CDR1 MNHEY, CDR2 SVGAGI. Trimming stripped 0 bases from V and 4 bases from J, with 12 bases between. This CDR3 spans 15 amino acids. CDR3 in amino acids: CASSYSSGPGYGYTF. The CDR3 DNA reads as TGTGCCAGCAGTTACTCTTCAGGGCCGGGCTATGGCTACACCTTC.

The table lists this clone with a count of one. The chain carries TRBV6-1 and TRBJ2-1, with D possibly matching TRBD2 (6 bases). Germline CDR1 reads MNHNS; CDR2 reads SASEGT. V lost 2 bases to trimming and J lost 12 bases, with 14 bases between them. The CDR3 has 13 amino acids. Here the CDR3 reads CASSETFVGGQFF. The CDR3 nucleotides are TGTGCCAGCAGTGAAACTTTTGTGGGGGGGCAGTTCTTC.